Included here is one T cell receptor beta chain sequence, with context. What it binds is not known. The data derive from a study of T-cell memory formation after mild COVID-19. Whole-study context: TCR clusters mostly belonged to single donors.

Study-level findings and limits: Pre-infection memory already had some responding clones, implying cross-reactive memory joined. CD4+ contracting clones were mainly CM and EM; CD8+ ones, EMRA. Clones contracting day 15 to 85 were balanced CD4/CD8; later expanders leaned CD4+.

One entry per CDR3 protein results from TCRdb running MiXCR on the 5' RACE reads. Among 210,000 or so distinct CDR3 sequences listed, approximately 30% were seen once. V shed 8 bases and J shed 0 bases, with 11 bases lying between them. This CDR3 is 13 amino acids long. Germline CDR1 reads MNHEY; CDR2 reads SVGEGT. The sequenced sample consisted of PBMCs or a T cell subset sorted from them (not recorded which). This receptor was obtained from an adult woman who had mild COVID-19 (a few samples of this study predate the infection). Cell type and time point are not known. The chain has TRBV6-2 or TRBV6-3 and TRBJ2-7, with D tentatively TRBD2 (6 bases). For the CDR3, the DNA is TGTGCCAGCGGGAGGTCCAACTCCTACGAGCAGTACTTC. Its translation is CASGRSNSYEQYF.